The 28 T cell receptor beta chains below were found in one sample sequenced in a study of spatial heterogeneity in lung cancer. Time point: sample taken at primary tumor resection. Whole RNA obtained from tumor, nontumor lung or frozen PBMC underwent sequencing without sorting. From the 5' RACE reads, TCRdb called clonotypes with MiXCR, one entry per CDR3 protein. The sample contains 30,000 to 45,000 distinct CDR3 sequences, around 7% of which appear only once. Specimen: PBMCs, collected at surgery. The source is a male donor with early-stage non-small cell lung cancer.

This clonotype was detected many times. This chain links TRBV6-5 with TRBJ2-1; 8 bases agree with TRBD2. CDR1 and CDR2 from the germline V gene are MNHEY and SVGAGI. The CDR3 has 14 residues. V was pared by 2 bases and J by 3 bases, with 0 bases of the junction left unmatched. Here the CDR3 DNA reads TGTGCCAGCAGTTACGGGACTAGCTACAATGAGCAGTTCTTC. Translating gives CASSYGTSYNEQFF.

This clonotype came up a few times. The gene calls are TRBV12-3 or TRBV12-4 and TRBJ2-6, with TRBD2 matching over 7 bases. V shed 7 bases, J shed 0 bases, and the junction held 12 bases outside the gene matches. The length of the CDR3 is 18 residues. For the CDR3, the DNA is TGTGCCAGCACCCCAGTGGGAGGGGCACCCTCTGGGGCCAACGTCCTGACTTTC. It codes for CASTPVGGAPSGANVLTF.

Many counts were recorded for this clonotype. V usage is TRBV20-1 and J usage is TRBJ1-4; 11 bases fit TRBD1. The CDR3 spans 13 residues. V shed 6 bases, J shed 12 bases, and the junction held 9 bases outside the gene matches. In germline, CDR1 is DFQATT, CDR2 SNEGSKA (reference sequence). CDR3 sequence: CSATWDRGSQLFF. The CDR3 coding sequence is TGCAGTGCGACGTGGGACAGGGGGAGTCAACTGTTTTTT.

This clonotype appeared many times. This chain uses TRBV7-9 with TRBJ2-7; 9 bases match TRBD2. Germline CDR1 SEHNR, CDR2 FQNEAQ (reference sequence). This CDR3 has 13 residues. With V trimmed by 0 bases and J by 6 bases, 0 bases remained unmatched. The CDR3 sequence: CASSLARGGEQYF. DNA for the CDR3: TGTGCCAGCAGCTTAGCGCGGGGGGGCGAGCAGTACTTC.

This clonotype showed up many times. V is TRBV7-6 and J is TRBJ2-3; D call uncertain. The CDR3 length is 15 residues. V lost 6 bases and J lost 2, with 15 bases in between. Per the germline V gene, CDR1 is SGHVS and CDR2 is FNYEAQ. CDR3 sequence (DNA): TGTGCCAGCAGAAACGCGCCGACATACACAGATACGCAGTATTTT. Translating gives CASRNAPTYTDTQYF.

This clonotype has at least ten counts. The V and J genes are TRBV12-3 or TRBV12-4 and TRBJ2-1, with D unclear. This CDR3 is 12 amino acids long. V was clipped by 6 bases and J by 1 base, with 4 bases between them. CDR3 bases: TGTGCCAGCAGCGGGTCCTACAATGAGCAGTTCTTC. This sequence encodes CASSGSYNEQFF.

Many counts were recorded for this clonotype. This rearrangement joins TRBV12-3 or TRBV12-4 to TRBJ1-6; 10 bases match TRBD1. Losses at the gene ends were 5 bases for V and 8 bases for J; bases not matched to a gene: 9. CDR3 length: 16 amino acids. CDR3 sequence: CASSETGGEEYSPLHF. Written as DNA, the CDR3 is TGTGCCAGCAGTGAGACAGGGGGCGAGGAGTATTCACCCCTCCACTTT.

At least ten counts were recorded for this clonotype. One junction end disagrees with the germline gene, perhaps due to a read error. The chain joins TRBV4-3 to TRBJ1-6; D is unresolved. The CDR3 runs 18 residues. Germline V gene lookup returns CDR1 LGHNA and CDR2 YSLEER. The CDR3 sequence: CASSQDPRRSSYNSPFHF. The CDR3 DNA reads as TGCGCCAGCAGCCAAGATCCGAGGCGCAGCTCCTATAATTCACCCTTCCACTTT.

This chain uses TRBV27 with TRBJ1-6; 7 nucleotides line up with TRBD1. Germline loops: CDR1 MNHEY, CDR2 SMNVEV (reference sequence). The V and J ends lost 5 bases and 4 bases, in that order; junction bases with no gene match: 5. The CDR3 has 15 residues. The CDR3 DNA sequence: TGTGCCAGCAGTCCCCTGACAGGGTATAATTCACCCCTCCACTTT. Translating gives CASSPLTGYNSPLHF.

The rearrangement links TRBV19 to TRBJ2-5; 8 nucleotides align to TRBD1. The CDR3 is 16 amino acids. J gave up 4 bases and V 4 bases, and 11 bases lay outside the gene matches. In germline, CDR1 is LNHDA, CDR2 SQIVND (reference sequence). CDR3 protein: CASSTYGQGDVETQYF. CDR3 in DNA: TGTGCCAGTAGTACCTACGGACAGGGAGACGTAGAGACCCAGTACTTC.

CDR3 in amino acids: CASREVTIYF. For the CDR3, the DNA is TGTGCCAGCAGGGAGGTCACCATATATTTT. The chain combines TRBV12-3 or TRBV12-4 with TRBJ1-3, with D unclear. The CDR3 runs to 10 residues. V lost 6 bases, J lost 9 bases, and 6 bases lay in between.

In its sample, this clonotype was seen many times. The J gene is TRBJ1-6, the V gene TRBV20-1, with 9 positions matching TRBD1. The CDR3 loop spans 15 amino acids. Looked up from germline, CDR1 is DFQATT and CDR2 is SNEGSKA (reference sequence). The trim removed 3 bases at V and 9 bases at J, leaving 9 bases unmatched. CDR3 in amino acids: CSARPDRGGSSPLHF. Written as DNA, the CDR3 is TGCAGTGCTAGGCCGGACAGGGGTGGGTCTTCACCCCTCCACTTT.

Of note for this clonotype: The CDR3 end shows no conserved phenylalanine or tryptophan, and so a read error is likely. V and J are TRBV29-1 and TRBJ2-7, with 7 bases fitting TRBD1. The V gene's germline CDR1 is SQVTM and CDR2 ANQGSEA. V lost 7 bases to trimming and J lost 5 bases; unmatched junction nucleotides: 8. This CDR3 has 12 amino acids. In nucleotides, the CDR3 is TGCAGCGCCACCAGGGGGAGCGACGAGCAGTACATC. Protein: CSATRGSDEQYI.

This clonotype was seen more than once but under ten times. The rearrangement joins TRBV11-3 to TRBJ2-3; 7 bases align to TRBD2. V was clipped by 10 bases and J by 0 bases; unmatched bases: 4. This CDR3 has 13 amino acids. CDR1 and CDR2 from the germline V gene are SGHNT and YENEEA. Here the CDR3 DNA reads TGTGCCACCGGGAGGCCTAGCACAGATACGCAGTATTTT. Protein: CATGRPSTDTQYF. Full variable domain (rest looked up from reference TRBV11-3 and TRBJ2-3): EAGVVQSPRYKIIEKKQPVAFWCNPISGHNTLYWYLQNLGQGPELLIRYENEEAVDDSQLPKDRFSAERLKGVDSTLKIQPAELGDSAVYLCATGRPSTDTQYFGPGTRLTVL.

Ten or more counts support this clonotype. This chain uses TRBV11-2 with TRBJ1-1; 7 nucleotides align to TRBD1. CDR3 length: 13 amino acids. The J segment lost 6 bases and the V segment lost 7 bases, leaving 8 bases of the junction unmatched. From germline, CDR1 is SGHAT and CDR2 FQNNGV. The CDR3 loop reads CASTNRGWAEAFF. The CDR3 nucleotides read TGTGCCAGCACCAACAGGGGTTGGGCTGAAGCTTTCTTT.

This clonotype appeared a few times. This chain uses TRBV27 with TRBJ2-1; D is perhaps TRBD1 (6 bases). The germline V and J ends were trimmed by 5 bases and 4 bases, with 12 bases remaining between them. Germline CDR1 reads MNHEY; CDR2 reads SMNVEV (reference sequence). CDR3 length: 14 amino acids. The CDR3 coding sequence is TGTGCCAGCAGTCAGGGGAATTTGTACAATGAGCAGTTCTTC. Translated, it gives CASSQGNLYNEQFF.

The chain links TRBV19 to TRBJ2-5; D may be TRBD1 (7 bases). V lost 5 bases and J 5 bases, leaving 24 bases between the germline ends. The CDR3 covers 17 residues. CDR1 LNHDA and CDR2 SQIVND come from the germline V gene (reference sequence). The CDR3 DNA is TGTGCCAGTAGTCCGGAAACCTCAGGGGGGACGGGGGAGACCCAGTACTTC. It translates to CASSPETSGGTGETQYF.

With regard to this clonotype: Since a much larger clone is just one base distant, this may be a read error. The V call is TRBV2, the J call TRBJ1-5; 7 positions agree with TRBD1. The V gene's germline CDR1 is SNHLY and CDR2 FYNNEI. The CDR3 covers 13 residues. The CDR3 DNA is TGTGCCAGCACCGGGACAGAAGGACAGCCCCAGCGTTTT. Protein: CASTGTEGQPQRF.

This CDR3 is CSARDGGGTLNTEAFF. CDR3 bases: TGCAGTGCTAGAGATGGAGGCGGGACACTGAACACTGAAGCTTTCTTT. The rearrangement links TRBV20-1 to TRBJ1-1, with D possibly TRBD1 on 6 matching bases. Germline lookup yields CDR1 DFQATT and CDR2 SNEGSKA (reference sequence). V was cut by 0 bases and J by 0 bases, with 14 bases left in between. The CDR3 totals 16 residues.

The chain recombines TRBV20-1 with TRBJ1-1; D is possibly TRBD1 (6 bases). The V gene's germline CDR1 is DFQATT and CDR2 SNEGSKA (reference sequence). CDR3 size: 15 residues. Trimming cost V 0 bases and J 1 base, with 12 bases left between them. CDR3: CSARDRGRGNTEAFF. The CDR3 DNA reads TGCAGTGCTAGAGATCGCGGCAGGGGGAACACTGAAGCTTTCTTT.

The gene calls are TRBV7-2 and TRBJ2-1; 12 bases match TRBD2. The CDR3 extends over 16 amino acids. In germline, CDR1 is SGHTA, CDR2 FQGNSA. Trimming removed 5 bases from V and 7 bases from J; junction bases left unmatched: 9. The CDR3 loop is CASSLLLAGGGNEQFF. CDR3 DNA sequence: TGTGCCAGCAGCCTCCTACTAGCGGGAGGAGGAAATGAGCAGTTCTTC.

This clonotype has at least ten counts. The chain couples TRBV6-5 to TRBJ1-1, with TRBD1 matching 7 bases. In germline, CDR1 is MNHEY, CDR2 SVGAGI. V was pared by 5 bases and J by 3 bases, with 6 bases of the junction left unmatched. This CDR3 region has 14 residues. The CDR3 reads CASSTWTGDTEAFF. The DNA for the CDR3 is TGTGCCAGCAGTACGTGGACAGGAGACACTGAAGCTTTCTTT.

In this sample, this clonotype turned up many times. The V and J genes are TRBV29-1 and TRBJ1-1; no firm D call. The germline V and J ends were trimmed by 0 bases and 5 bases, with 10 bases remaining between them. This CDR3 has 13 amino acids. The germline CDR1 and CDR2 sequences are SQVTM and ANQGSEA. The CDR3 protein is CSVEDGRGTEAFF. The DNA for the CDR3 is TGCAGCGTTGAAGATGGCCGAGGGACTGAAGCTTTCTTT.

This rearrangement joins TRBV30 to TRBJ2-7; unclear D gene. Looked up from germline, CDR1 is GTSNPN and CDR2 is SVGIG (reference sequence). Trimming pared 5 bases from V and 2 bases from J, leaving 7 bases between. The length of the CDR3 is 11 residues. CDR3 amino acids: CAWAHAYEQYF. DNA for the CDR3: TGTGCCTGGGCCCATGCCTACGAGCAGTACTTC.

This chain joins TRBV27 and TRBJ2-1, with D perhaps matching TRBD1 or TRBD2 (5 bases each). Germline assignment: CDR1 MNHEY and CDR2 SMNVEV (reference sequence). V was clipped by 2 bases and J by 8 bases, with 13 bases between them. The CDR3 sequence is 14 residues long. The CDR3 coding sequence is TGTGCCAGCAGTTTACGCAGGGAGCGTGATGAGCAGTTCTTC. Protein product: CASSLRRERDEQFF.

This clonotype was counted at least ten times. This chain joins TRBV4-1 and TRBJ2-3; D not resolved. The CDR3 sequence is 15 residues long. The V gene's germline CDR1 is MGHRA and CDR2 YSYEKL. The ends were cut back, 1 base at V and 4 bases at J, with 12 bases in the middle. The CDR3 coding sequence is TGCGCCAGCAGCCAAGCATGGAGTAGCTCAGATACGCAGTATTTT. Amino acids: CASSQAWSSSDTQYF.

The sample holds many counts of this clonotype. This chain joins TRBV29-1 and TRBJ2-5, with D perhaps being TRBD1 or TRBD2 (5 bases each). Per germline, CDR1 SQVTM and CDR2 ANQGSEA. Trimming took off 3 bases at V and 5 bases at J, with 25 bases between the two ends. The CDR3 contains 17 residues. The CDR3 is CSVDILESRDLGETQYF. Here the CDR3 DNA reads TGCAGCGTTGATATTCTTGAGTCGAGGGACCTGGGGGAGACCCAGTACTTC.

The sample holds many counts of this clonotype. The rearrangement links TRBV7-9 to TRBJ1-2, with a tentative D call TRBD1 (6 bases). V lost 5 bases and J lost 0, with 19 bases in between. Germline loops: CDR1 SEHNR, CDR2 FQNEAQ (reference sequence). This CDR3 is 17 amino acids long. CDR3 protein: CASSNPPPGAANYGYTF. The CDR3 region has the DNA TGTGCCAGCAGCAACCCCCCGCCAGGGGCGGCTAACTATGGCTACACCTTC.